This paragraph covers one TCR beta chain sequence. This clone was seen at least ten times. Its antigen target is currently unknown. One base away there is no much larger clone; base qualities are not given. On the day of marrow donation, related bone marrow donors gave peripheral blood samples. Mononuclear cells from peripheral blood and bone marrow were separated by Ficoll-Hypaque density centrifugation and then cryopreserved. These data come from a study of T cells after posttransplantation cyclophosphamide (TCRdb year 2016). Notes on the research overall: T cell repertoire reconstitution was tracked by TRB sequencing after myeloablative bone marrow transplantation in which posttransplantation cyclophosphamide was used as GVHD prophylaxis. Public TRB sequences were compared against a database of over 3,600 sequences linked to responses to pathogens, tumor antigens, self-antigens and alloantigens. Antigen receptor sequencing covered samples from 35 PTCy-treated patients and approximately 15 of their related bone marrow donors. In 3 patients, up to roughly 3 additional blood samples taken between 2 and 5.2 years after transplant also underwent TRB sequencing, as did pretransplant blood from 4 patients. Blood from all 35 or so PTCy patients with 1-year posttransplant specimens was subjected to TRB sequencing. TRA and TRB clonality were tightly correlated in about 10 samples, so subsequent TCR analyses focused on TRB only.

TRB sequencing used genomic DNA with the immunoSEQ assay at survey resolution or the hsTCRB kit. Regarding the original processing steps: The immunoSEQ software handled the initial read processing, while the LymphoSeq R package was used for the repertoire analyses. Clonality was computed as 1 minus normalized Shannon entropy; Gini coefficient was also calculated for each TRB dataset. To infer phenotypes in unsorted samples, TRB sequences from sorted subsets of the recipient or donor were mapped onto unsorted samples from the same recipient. Sourced from immuneACCESS, this table was stored by TCRdb with only in-frame sequences that have V and J called. A share of the clones is absent; for the studies checked, an unresolved V gene accounts for under half, and the remainder has no known explanation. V and J calls and clone size come straight from that table; D and trimming were deduced from the DNA. In this sample, roughly 41,000 clones appear, none counted once only. More than 4.5% of the sample is taken by the ten largest.

Study-wide conclusions, independent of this receptor: Across 40 to 55 patients, TRB clonality was highly associated with recipient CMV seropositivity and CMV reactivation, and PTCy diversity was similar to diversity in CNI/methotrexate controls. The TRB repertoires of T cells infiltrating skin or the GI tract showed only limited overlap with the TRB repertoires found in blood. At 1-2 months, donor-recipient similarity was low but rose over the first year, and the later blood repertoires were often dominated by donor CD8+ memory clones.

The sequence derives from a man aged 25 to 40 in good health and a related stem cell transplant donor. Material: PBMCs.

The sequence in DNA is TGCAGCGTTGAACTCTTCCAGTTGAACACTGAAGCTTTCTTT. This is translated as CSVELFQLNTEAFF. The chain uses TRBV29-1 and TRBJ1-1; the D gene identity is not certain. From a lookup of the germline V gene, CDR1 and CDR2 are SQVTM and ANQGSEA. Trimming costs V 2 bases and J 0 bases, and their ends lie 10 bases apart. The CDR3 contains 14 residues, cysteine and phenylalanine counted. The retained sequence is limited to the CDR3, 42 bases, with the frame set at the first base.